This T cell receptor (beta chain) was observed in a study of T cell responses to AZD1222 COVID-19 vaccine. For the study at large: Second-dose groups at about 4 or about 12 weeks were pooled.

This CDR3 region has 15 residues. V lost 0 bases, J lost 1 base, and 9 bases lay in between. The germline CDR1 and CDR2 sequences are SGHVS and FNYEAQ. This table comes from immunoSEQ multiplex PCR, and its TCRdb copy is limited to in-frame clones, with some not included. The repertoire consists of approximately 110,000 clones, with about 90% occurring once and the leading ten covering less than 8.5%. The sequencing used peripheral blood, collected on day 0 of AZD1222 vaccination. The rearrangement links TRBV7-6 to TRBJ1-1; tentative D call: TRBD1 (5 bases). The source is an adult in good health. The CDR3 region is CASSLAPRGNTEAFF. Here the CDR3 DNA reads TGTGCCAGCAGCTTAGCGCCGAGGGGGAACACTGAAGCTTTCTTT.